The following is a T cell receptor (beta chain) sequence with its context. Its antigen remains unknown. The sample originates from a study of T-cell memory formation after mild COVID-19. The overall study: TCR clusters showed largely donor specificity.

TCRalpha and TCRbeta libraries used 5'RACE with constant-segment primers and UMIs. Using its own MiXCR run on the 5' RACE reads, TCRdb lists one record per CDR3 protein. The sample lists 380,000 or so distinct CDR3 sequences, approximately 15% seen once, with around 22% in the top ten. Deletions cut 4 bases from V and 4 bases from J, with 9 bases between. This CDR3 spans 12 amino acids. In germline, CDR1 is SGHRS, CDR2 YFSETQ. Overall study findings and caveats: The main location of contracting CD4+ clones was CM and EM, and that of contracting CD8+ clones was EMRA. Clones shrinking between day 15 and 85 showed a balanced CD4/CD8 split, and those that grew later tilted toward CD4+.

The rearrangement uses TRBV5-1 and TRBJ2-7; unclear D gene. Sequenced material: PBMCs or a T cell subset sorted from them (not recorded which). The TCR originated in a man between 18 and 35 years old who had mild COVID-19 (a few samples of this study predate the infection). Cell type and time point are not known. CDR3: CASSPGHYEQYV. CDR3 DNA sequence: TGCGCCAGCAGCCCCGGCCATTACGAGCAGTACGTC.